This TCR beta chain appears in the sequencing data of a study of regulatory T cells in long-lasting Graves disease. Indicated time point: newly diagnosed GD, antithyroid drugs for less than 3 months. The TCR library was prepared using RNA isolated from PBMCs. The patients included were those that came from an endocrinology department in Xi'an, China. Combining iRepertoire HTBI primers with Arm-PCR of CDR3 regions, the authors built TCR beta libraries. One entry per CDR3 protein, called by TCRdb with MiXCR from the multiplex PCR reads. Here the sample spans roughly 500,000 distinct CDR3 sequences, 14% being singletons. Overall study findings and caveats: Persistent disease exhibited a predilection for TRBV28, TRBJ1-2 and TRBJ2-5. TCR diversity was lower in persistent Graves' patients than in newly diagnosed ones.

Per the germline V gene, CDR1 is SGDLS and CDR2 is YYNGEE. The J segment lost 6 bases and the V segment lost 0 bases, leaving 10 bases of the junction unmatched. This CDR3 is 17 amino acids long. To note about this clonotype: The target antigen is unknown.

These data were also filed under a second study, of T cells in Graves' hyperthyroidism and ophthalmopathy. That publication notes: Among clonotypes expanded in thyroid above 0.001, most were also found in blood.

The clonotype was recovered from a woman between 50 and 59 years old with Graves disease. The input for sequencing was peripheral blood mononuclear cells (PBMCs), taken at new diagnosis, from a patient treated with antithyroid drugs. The genes are TRBV9 and TRBJ2-1; 9 bases line up with TRBD2. DNA for the CDR3: TGTGCCAGCAGCGTAGGGGGGGATGGCGGGAGGGGCAATGAGCAGTTCTTC. It is translated as CASSVGGDGGRGNEQFF.